This TCR beta chain derives from a study of memory CD4+ T cells and cytomegalovirus serostatus. Single viable CD3+CD4+CD8-CD45RO+ cells were sorted as the memory CD4+ T cells. CMV serostatus came from serum IgG against pp150, pp28, p38, p52. About this clone: As yet, its antigen is unknown.

How the authors handled the data: Out-of-frame sequences were removed, leaving roughly 2,200,000 distinct TCRbeta sequences. Only in-frame clones appear in the TCRdb table, and some are missing; sequencing was by immunoSEQ multiplex PCR. V, J and clone size were drawn from that table, and D and trimming were deduced from the DNA. Of about 61,000 clones listed, around four fifths are singletons. Study-wide results and limits: Median bootstrapped AUC for CMV status was about 0.94 originally, roughly 0.92 US-trained.

The source material was memory CD4+ T cells from blood. This receptor was taken from an adult in good health and CMV-seronegative.

CDR3 DNA: TGTGCCAGCAGCTTAGATGGGAGGGGGGTAACCGAAGCTTTCTTT. Protein sequence: CASSLDGRGVTEAFF. The chain joins TRBV7-9 to TRBJ1-1, with a weak D call TRBD1 (6 bases). The germline V gene encodes CDR1 SEHNR and CDR2 FQNEAQ (reference sequence). The ends were cut back, 1 base at V and 8 bases at J, with 17 bases in the middle. The CDR3 is 15 amino acids.